Listed below are T cell receptor beta chains from one sample, sequenced in a study of CD8+ T cells in alopecia areata. TCRdb keeps only in-frame clones here, not all; method: immunoSEQ multiplex PCR. Of hundreds of thousands of clones listed, 60% were seen once; the top ten hold 0.75% to 0.95%. The sample was CD4+ T cells sorted from blood, taken around week 54, from a patient treated with tofacitinib. These receptors were collected from a human donor with alopecia areata. Each CDR3 is given with its conserved first and last residue. The order of the fields is CDR3 protein, CDR3 DNA, J gene, V gene, D gene, clone size. D genes are given only for firm matches. Where a row states a size, it is once, few, many or the class of an expanded clone; other rows omit it.

cdr3_aa: CASSRGLAGNYEQYF
cdr3_nt: TGTGCCAGCAGTCGGGGACTAGCGGGGAACTACGAGCAGTACTTC
j_call: TRBJ2-7
v_call: TRBV6-5
d_call: TRBD2
clone_size: -

cdr3_aa: CASSLTGPSEAFF
cdr3_nt: TGTGCCAGCAGCCTGACAGGGCCCTCTGAAGCTTTCTTT
j_call: TRBJ1-1
v_call: TRBV11-2
d_call: TRBD1
clone_size: -

cdr3_aa: CASSLGMLDGRTDTQYF
cdr3_nt: TGTGCCAGCAGTTTAGGGATGTTGGACGGACGCACAGATACGCAGTATTTT
j_call: TRBJ2-3
v_call: TRBV27
d_call: -
clone_size: -

cdr3_aa: CASSPDTSGANVLTF
cdr3_nt: TGTGCCAGCAGCCCAGACACCTCTGGGGCCAACGTCCTGACTTTC
j_call: TRBJ2-6
v_call: TRBV6-6
d_call: -
clone_size: -

cdr3_aa: CAILQGVTDTQYF
cdr3_nt: TGTGCCATCCTACAGGGGGTCACAGATACGCAGTATTTT
j_call: TRBJ2-3
v_call: TRBV10-3
d_call: TRBD1
clone_size: few

cdr3_aa: CASSLELDETQYF
cdr3_nt: TGCGCCAGCAGCTTGGAGCTAGATGAGACCCAGTACTTC
j_call: TRBJ2-5
v_call: TRBV5-1
d_call: -
clone_size: -

cdr3_aa: CASREQGAYGYTF
cdr3_nt: TGTGCCAGTAGGGAACAGGGGGCCTATGGCTACACCTTC
j_call: TRBJ1-2
v_call: TRBV19
d_call: TRBD1
clone_size: -

cdr3_aa: CASSATGTFTEKLFF
cdr3_nt: TGTGCCAGCAGTGCGACAGGGACCTTTACGGAGAAACTGTTTTTT
j_call: TRBJ1-4
v_call: TRBV6-1
d_call: TRBD1
clone_size: -

cdr3_aa: CASSNLVGDQPQHF
cdr3_nt: TGTGCCAGCAGTAATCTTGTGGGGGACCAGCCCCAGCATTTT
j_call: TRBJ1-5
v_call: TRBV2
d_call: -
clone_size: once

cdr3_aa: CASRSPGAPYEQYF
cdr3_nt: TGTGCCAGCAGATCCCCAGGGGCGCCCTACGAGCAGTACTTC
j_call: TRBJ2-7
v_call: TRBV11-2
d_call: -
clone_size: -

cdr3_aa: CATQGPGANVLTF
cdr3_nt: TGTGCCACCCAGGGGCCCGGGGCCAACGTCCTGACTTTC
j_call: TRBJ2-6
v_call: TRBV27
d_call: -
clone_size: -

cdr3_aa: CASSLDRVEIGELFF
cdr3_nt: TGCGCCAGCAGCTTGGATCGCGTAGAAATCGGGGAGCTGTTTTTT
j_call: TRBJ2-2
v_call: TRBV5-1
d_call: -
clone_size: few

cdr3_aa: CSVTGSSSGANVLTF
cdr3_nt: TGCAGCGTTACCGGGTCGAGCTCTGGGGCCAACGTCCTGACTTTC
j_call: TRBJ2-6
v_call: TRBV29-1
d_call: -
clone_size: -

cdr3_aa: CSSLYNEQFF
cdr3_nt: TGCAGCTCGCTCTACAATGAGCAGTTCTTC
j_call: TRBJ2-1
v_call: TRBV29-1
d_call: -
clone_size: few

cdr3_aa: CAWSVDNGGNQPQHF
cdr3_nt: TGTGCCTGGAGTGTAGACAACGGGGGCAATCAGCCCCAGCATTTT
j_call: TRBJ1-5
v_call: TRBV30
d_call: -
clone_size: -

cdr3_aa: CAFTGLSYTF
cdr3_nt: TGTGCCTTCACCGGCCTGAGCTACACCTTC
j_call: TRBJ1-2
v_call: TRBV30
d_call: -
clone_size: -

cdr3_aa: CASSVATGGGADTQYF
cdr3_nt: TGTGCCAGCAGCGTAGCTACGGGCGGGGGGGCAGATACGCAGTATTTT
j_call: TRBJ2-3
v_call: TRBV9
d_call: TRBD2
clone_size: -

cdr3_aa: CASSSEIATNEKLFF
cdr3_nt: TGTGCCAGCAGCTCGGAGATTGCAACTAATGAAAAACTGTTTTTT
j_call: TRBJ1-4
v_call: TRBV7-6
d_call: -
clone_size: few

cdr3_aa: CASSLRTGPPTNEKLFF
cdr3_nt: TGTGCCAGCAGCCTACGGACAGGACCCCCAACTAATGAAAAACTGTTTTTT
j_call: TRBJ1-4
v_call: TRBV7-9
d_call: TRBD1
clone_size: few

cdr3_aa: CASSHKLAGGTYEQYF
cdr3_nt: TGTGCCAGCAGTCACAAACTAGCGGGGGGCACCTACGAGCAGTACTTC
j_call: TRBJ2-7
v_call: TRBV2
d_call: TRBD2
clone_size: few

cdr3_aa: CASSLRNTPQLFF
cdr3_nt: TGTGCCAGCAGCCTACGAAATACCCCCCAACTGTTTTTT
j_call: TRBJ1-4
v_call: TRBV14
d_call: -
clone_size: few

cdr3_aa: CAWSPSGQGLEAFF
cdr3_nt: TGTGCCTGGAGTCCCTCAGGACAGGGCCTTGAAGCTTTCTTT
j_call: TRBJ1-1
v_call: TRBV30
d_call: TRBD1
clone_size: -

cdr3_aa: CASRTYTHSGANVLTF
cdr3_nt: TGCGCCAGCAGGACCTACACCCACTCTGGGGCCAACGTCCTGACTTTC
j_call: TRBJ2-6
v_call: TRBV5-1
d_call: -
clone_size: few

cdr3_aa: CSVDNRGRAGYGYTF
cdr3_nt: TGCAGCGTTGATAACAGGGGCCGAGCTGGCTATGGCTACACCTTC
j_call: TRBJ1-2
v_call: TRBV29-1
d_call: TRBD1
clone_size: -

cdr3_aa: CASSIQGANYGYTF
cdr3_nt: TGTGCCAGCAGCATACAGGGGGCTAACTATGGCTACACCTTC
j_call: TRBJ1-2
v_call: TRBV6-1
d_call: TRBD1
clone_size: -

cdr3_aa: CASSPSRDEQFF
cdr3_nt: TGTGCCAGCTCGCCAAGTCGAGATGAGCAGTTCTTC
j_call: TRBJ2-1
v_call: TRBV18
d_call: -
clone_size: few

cdr3_aa: CSVDRGRSYTF
cdr3_nt: TGCAGCGTTGACAGGGGGAGAAGCTACACCTTC
j_call: TRBJ1-2
v_call: TRBV29-1
d_call: TRBD1
clone_size: -

cdr3_aa: CASRRGRMETQYF
cdr3_nt: TGTGCCAGCAGGCGGGGAAGGATGGAGACCCAGTACTTC
j_call: TRBJ2-5
v_call: TRBV11-2
d_call: -
clone_size: -

cdr3_aa: CASSLLKRTSVDEQFF
cdr3_nt: TGTGCCAGCAGCTTACTTAAAAGGACTTCGGTCGATGAGCAGTTCTTC
j_call: TRBJ2-1
v_call: TRBV7-2
d_call: -
clone_size: -

cdr3_aa: CASSQTGNQPQHF
cdr3_nt: TGTGCCAGCAGTCAGACAGGAAATCAGCCCCAGCATTTT
j_call: TRBJ1-5
v_call: TRBV6-7
d_call: -
clone_size: -

cdr3_aa: CASSVAERYNEQFF
cdr3_nt: TGTGCCAGCAGCGTAGCGGAGAGATACAATGAGCAGTTCTTC
j_call: TRBJ2-1
v_call: TRBV9
d_call: -
clone_size: -

cdr3_aa: CAWNKGGNTEAFF
cdr3_nt: TGTGCCTGGAACAAGGGGGGGAACACTGAAGCTTTCTTT
j_call: TRBJ1-1
v_call: TRBV30
d_call: -
clone_size: few

cdr3_aa: CSVQGGYSGANVLTF
cdr3_nt: TGCAGCGTCCAAGGGGGGTACTCTGGGGCCAACGTCCTGACTTTC
j_call: TRBJ2-6
v_call: TRBV29-1
d_call: -
clone_size: -

cdr3_aa: CASSPDSNYGYTF
cdr3_nt: TGTGCCAGCAGCCCTGACAGTAACTATGGCTACACCTTC
j_call: TRBJ1-2
v_call: TRBV5-4
d_call: -
clone_size: -

cdr3_aa: CAWSGDRGKYNEQFF
cdr3_nt: TGTGCCTGGAGTGGGGACAGGGGCAAATACAATGAGCAGTTCTTC
j_call: TRBJ2-1
v_call: TRBV30
d_call: TRBD1
clone_size: -

cdr3_aa: CASTGLGGYTF
cdr3_nt: TGTGCCAGCACAGGGTTGGGCGGCTACACCTTC
j_call: TRBJ1-2
v_call: TRBV6-5
d_call: -
clone_size: -

cdr3_aa: CASSPRTATNEKLFF
cdr3_nt: TGCGCCAGCAGCCCCCGGACAGCAACTAATGAAAAACTGTTTTTT
j_call: TRBJ1-4
v_call: TRBV4-1
d_call: -
clone_size: -

cdr3_aa: CASRVDREGVEAFF
cdr3_nt: TGTGCCAGCAGAGTCGACAGGGAAGGAGTTGAAGCTTTCTTT
j_call: TRBJ1-1
v_call: TRBV2
d_call: TRBD1
clone_size: few

cdr3_aa: CSVGAGSYEQYF
cdr3_nt: TGCAGCGTTGGGGCAGGCTCCTACGAGCAGTACTTC
j_call: TRBJ2-7
v_call: TRBV29-1
d_call: -
clone_size: -

cdr3_aa: CAWMLAGGQETQYF
cdr3_nt: TGTGCCTGGATGCTAGCGGGGGGTCAAGAGACCCAGTACTTC
j_call: TRBJ2-5
v_call: TRBV30
d_call: TRBD2
clone_size: -

cdr3_aa: CAARVSPLGEQYF
cdr3_nt: TGTGCCGCCCGGGTCTCTCCCCTGGGGGAGCAGTACTTC
j_call: TRBJ2-7
v_call: TRBV6-5
d_call: -
clone_size: -

cdr3_aa: CASSLGADSYNEQFF
cdr3_nt: TGTGCCAGCAGCTTGGGGGCAGATTCCTACAATGAGCAGTTCTTC
j_call: TRBJ2-1
v_call: TRBV5-4
d_call: -
clone_size: -

cdr3_aa: CSASTGVNEQFF
cdr3_nt: TGCAGCGCCTCTACAGGGGTCAATGAGCAGTTCTTC
j_call: TRBJ2-1
v_call: TRBV29-1
d_call: TRBD1
clone_size: -

cdr3_aa: CASSRRDEQFF
cdr3_nt: TGCGCCAGCAGTCGGCGGGATGAGCAGTTCTTC
j_call: TRBJ2-1
v_call: TRBV5-1
d_call: -
clone_size: -

cdr3_aa: CSVIWTSYNEQFF
cdr3_nt: TGCAGCGTAATATGGACCTCCTACAATGAGCAGTTCTTC
j_call: TRBJ2-1
v_call: TRBV29-1
d_call: -
clone_size: -

cdr3_aa: CAISSGLAQETQYF
cdr3_nt: TGTGCCATCAGTTCGGGACTCGCCCAAGAGACCCAGTACTTC
j_call: TRBJ2-5
v_call: TRBV10-3
d_call: -
clone_size: few

cdr3_aa: CASSYRLAFDTQYF
cdr3_nt: TGTGCCAGCAGTTACAGGCTAGCGTTTGATACGCAGTATTTT
j_call: TRBJ2-3
v_call: TRBV6-5
d_call: -
clone_size: few

cdr3_aa: CSVLALGDTQYF
cdr3_nt: TGCAGCGTTCTCGCCCTAGGGGATACGCAGTATTTT
j_call: TRBJ2-3
v_call: TRBV29-1
d_call: -
clone_size: few

cdr3_aa: CASSSYDSYGYTF
cdr3_nt: TGTGCCAGCAGTTCCTACGACAGCTATGGCTACACCTTC
j_call: TRBJ1-2
v_call: TRBV27
d_call: -
clone_size: -

cdr3_aa: CASSLAAGNTEAFF
cdr3_nt: TGCGCCAGCAGCTTGGCAGCGGGGAACACTGAAGCTTTCTTT
j_call: TRBJ1-1
v_call: TRBV5-1
d_call: -
clone_size: -

cdr3_aa: CATSRDRAGVSTDTQYF
cdr3_nt: TGTGCCACCAGCAGGGACCGAGCGGGGGTTAGCACAGATACGCAGTATTTT
j_call: TRBJ2-3
v_call: TRBV15
d_call: TRBD2
clone_size: -

cdr3_aa: CSVGGTVRTDTQYF
cdr3_nt: TGCAGCGTTGGGGGAACAGTCCGCACAGATACGCAGTATTTT
j_call: TRBJ2-3
v_call: TRBV29-1
d_call: -
clone_size: few

cdr3_aa: CAWSVTVRETQYF
cdr3_nt: TGTGCCTGGAGTGTAACGGTTAGGGAGACCCAGTACTTC
j_call: TRBJ2-5
v_call: TRBV30
d_call: -
clone_size: -

cdr3_aa: CSASLASEQFF
cdr3_nt: TGCAGTGCCAGTCTGGCGAGTGAGCAGTTCTTC
j_call: TRBJ2-1
v_call: TRBV20-1
d_call: -
clone_size: -

cdr3_aa: CASKYQETQYF
cdr3_nt: TGTGCCAGCAAGTACCAAGAGACCCAGTACTTC
j_call: TRBJ2-5
v_call: TRBV2
d_call: -
clone_size: few